The next 5 T cell receptor beta chains were all read from a single sample in a study of CD8 T cells in Susac syndrome. Reverse transcription of roughly 0.45 to 1 ug RNA was carried out with random hexamers. In TCRdb, the immunoSEQ multiplex PCR reads were re-called with MiXCR into one record per CDR3 protein. The repertoire has approximately 180,000 distinct CDR3 sequences, 90% to 95% of them found once; the top ten carry about 0.1%. The material sequenced was CD4+ T cells from PBMCs. These TCRs come from a human donor with Susac syndrome.

The CDR3 region has the DNA TGTGCCGGATGGAGGGGCGGAGAGACCCAGTACTTC. It codes for CAGWRGGETQYF. The rearrangement joins TRBV30 to TRBJ2-5; tentatively, D is TRBD2 (6 bases). The CDR3 totals 12 residues. Looked up from germline, CDR1 is GTSNPN and CDR2 is SVGIG (reference sequence). V dropped 8 bases and J dropped 4 bases, with 14 bases sitting between them.

This sequence joins TRBV29-1 and TRBJ2-3; D is uncertain. Trimming removed 7 bases from V and 6 bases from J, with 11 bases in between. The V gene's germline CDR1 is SQVTM and CDR2 ANQGSEA. The CDR3 has 11 amino acids. In nucleotides, the CDR3 is TGCAGCGGGACGAATGGTGATACGCAGTATTTT. The encoded protein is CSGTNGDTQYF.

V and J are TRBV30 and TRBJ2-7, with D maybe TRBD1 (5 bases). The CDR3 is 14 amino acids. CDR1 is GTSNPN and CDR2 is SVGIG in the germline V gene (reference sequence). Trimming took off 4 bases at V and 3 bases at J, with 16 bases between the two ends. The CDR3 DNA is TGTGCCTGGATGAAGAACAGGCTTAACTACGAGCAGTACTTC. This codes for CAWMKNRLNYEQYF.

The V gene is TRBV6-2 or TRBV6-3, the J gene TRBJ1-1, with unresolved D. V lost 4 bases to trimming and J lost 1 base, with 10 bases between them. The CDR3 runs to 14 residues. In germline, CDR1 is MNHEY, CDR2 SVGEGT. The CDR3 region has the DNA TGTGCCAGCAGTTTCAGGAGGAGGAACACTGAAGCTTTCTTT. It specifies CASSFRRRNTEAFF.

This chain connects TRBV7-9 to TRBJ2-5, with a tentative D call TRBD1 (6 bases). Trimming took off 7 bases at V and 5 bases at J, with 23 bases between the two ends. From germline, CDR1 is SEHNR and CDR2 FQNEAQ (reference sequence). The CDR3 runs 16 residues. DNA of the CDR3: TGTGCCAGCACCCTCGAAAATGGCGTTGGACAGGAGACCCAGTACTTC. Amino acids: CASTLENGVGQETQYF.